The next 21 T cell receptor beta chains were all read from a single sample in a study of blood T cell repertoires in COVID-19. Produced via immunoSEQ multiplex PCR; TCRdb's table is partial and in-frame only. The table lists fewer than 300,000 clones, about three quarters of them singletons. Source material: peripheral blood. The receptors here all came from a woman of 80 years or more with acute or convalescent COVID-19.

The chain uses TRBV5-4 and TRBJ2-3; D is perhaps TRBD2 (6 bases). The CDR3 consists of 15 residues. From germline, CDR1 is SGHNT and CDR2 YYREEE (reference sequence). V lost 0 bases to trimming and J lost 3 bases, with 11 bases between them. CDR3 in amino acids: CASSLVRSGTDTQYF. The CDR3 coding sequence is TGTGCCAGCAGCTTGGTCCGGAGCGGGACAGATACGCAGTATTTT.

Only a few counts were recorded for this clone. The V call is TRBV4-3, the J call TRBJ1-1, with TRBD1 as a possible D gene (6 bases). V was shortened by 3 bases and J by 8 bases, with 19 bases between the two germline ends. This CDR3 is built from 15 residues. Per the germline V gene, CDR1 is LGHNA and CDR2 is YSLEER. CDR3 protein: CASSQGAGWGWEAFF. The DNA for the CDR3 is TGCGCCAGCAGCCAGGGGGCAGGGTGGGGATGGGAAGCTTTCTTT.

The chain uses TRBV7-9 and TRBJ2-7, with TRBD1 matching 9 bases. The CDR3 has 17 residues. Germline V gene data show CDR1 as SEHNR and CDR2 as FQNEAQ (reference sequence). With 0 bases clipped from V and 2 bases from J, the junction kept 8 bases outside the gene matches. The CDR3 spells CASSLASWGTGPYEQYF. CDR3 nucleotides: TGTGCCAGCAGCTTAGCGTCCTGGGGGACAGGGCCCTACGAGCAGTACTTC.

The chain links TRBV5-1 to TRBJ2-7; the D is unclear. V shed 0 bases and J shed 6 bases, with 10 bases lying between them. The CDR3 is 13 residues long. Germline V gene sequence: CDR1 SGHRS, CDR2 YFSETQ. The DNA for the CDR3 is TGCGCCAGCAGCTTGGAGGCCGGGTTCGAGCAGTACTTC. It translates to CASSLEAGFEQYF.

V usage is TRBV5-1 and J usage is TRBJ2-5, with TRBD1 matching 7 bases. Germline-derived CDR1 and CDR2 are SGHRS and YFSETQ. V shed 4 bases, J shed 2 bases, and the junction held 11 bases outside the gene matches. The CDR3 has 16 residues. The CDR3 sequence is CASSGGGNRGQETQYF. The DNA for the CDR3 is TGCGCCAGCAGCGGAGGTGGAAACAGGGGTCAAGAGACCCAGTACTTC.

This clone showed up just a few times. Other DNA variants within this sample encode the same CDR3. V usage is TRBV7-2 and J usage is TRBJ2-7, with TRBD2 matching 15 bases. J gave up 2 bases and V 5 bases, and 4 bases lay outside the gene matches. The germline V gene has CDR1 SGHTA and CDR2 FQGNSA. The CDR3 loop spans 16 amino acids. The CDR3 DNA follows: TGTGCCAGCAGCCGGACTAGCGGGGGGGCCACCTACGAGCAGTACTTC. This codes for CASSRTSGGATYEQYF.

J is TRBJ1-6 and V is TRBV18; D remains ambiguous. V lost 3 bases and J 8 bases, leaving 8 bases between the germline ends. The CDR3 is 13 amino acids. Per the germline V gene, CDR1 is KGHSH and CDR2 is LQKENI. CDR3 DNA sequence: TGTGCCAGCTCACCGAGTACAGATTCACCCCTCCACTTT. It yields the protein CASSPSTDSPLHF.

The CDR3 DNA sequence: TGCGCCAGCAGCTTGGACCCTTCAGGGGGGCAGCAGTTCTTC. Protein sequence: CASSLDPSGGQQFF. This rearrangement joins TRBV5-1 to TRBJ2-1; a possible D gene is TRBD1 (7 bases). The CDR3 covers 14 residues. Trimming left V 0 bases short and J 11 bases short, with 15 bases between. Germline CDR1 SGHRS, CDR2 YFSETQ.

The chain uses TRBV6-2 or TRBV6-3 and TRBJ2-7, with 9 bases identical to TRBD2. This CDR3 has 14 amino acids. The germline V gene encodes CDR1 MNHEY and CDR2 SVGEGT. The ends lost 5 bases at V and 5 bases at J; junction bases unmatched: 7. DNA for the CDR3: TGTGCCAGCAGTCCGAGCGGGACTAGCCACGAGCAGTACTTC. This encodes CASSPSGTSHEQYF.

This clone showed up just a few times. This chain links TRBV5-1 with TRBJ2-3; TRBD1 agrees at 8 bases. The length of the CDR3 is 16 residues. Germline V gene data show CDR1 as SGHRS and CDR2 as YFSETQ. The trim removed 0 bases at V and 2 bases at J, leaving 5 bases unmatched. CDR3: CASSLGGQGYTDTQYF. CDR3 nucleotides: TGCGCCAGCAGCTTGGGTGGACAGGGATACACAGATACGCAGTATTTT.

The chain couples TRBV3-1 (or the pseudogene TRBV3-2) to TRBJ2-1; no definite D call. CDR1 LGHDT and CDR2 YNNKEL come from the germline V gene (reference sequence). The CDR3 extends over 12 amino acids. V was shortened by 6 bases and J by 9 bases, with 12 bases between the two germline ends. The CDR3 nucleotides are TGTGCCAGCAGTCTGACTGGATTTGAGCAGTTCTTC. Residues: CASSLTGFEQFF.

The rearrangement uses TRBV12-3 or TRBV12-4 and TRBJ1-2, with D possibly being TRBD1 (5 bases). Trimming removed 3 bases from V and 4 bases from J, with 9 bases in between. CDR3 length equals 13 residues. The CDR3, as DNA: TGTGCCAGCAGTTTGGGGCAGGTCTATGGCTACACCTTC. It yields the protein CASSLGQVYGYTF.

This clone was observed once. The rearrangement links TRBV21-1 to TRBJ1-5; the table's D call, TRBD1, was not checked against the DNA. TRBV21-1 is deemed a pseudogene. CDR3 length: 17 residues. CDR3 in DNA: TGTGCCAGCAGTAATACCGGTAAGGGCAGGGGTGTACAGCCCCAGCATTTT. The encoded protein is CASSNTGKGRGVQPQHF.

The V and J genes are TRBV14 and TRBJ2-7; D ambiguous. V was trimmed by 4 bases and J by 6 bases, leaving 13 bases between them. Looked up from germline, CDR1 is SGHDN and CDR2 is FVKESK. CDR3 length equals 13 residues. CDR3 coding DNA: TGTGCCAGCAGCCGCATGACAAATTTCGAGCAGTACTTC. Translated: CASSRMTNFEQYF. The full variable domain, in which reference TRBV14 and TRBJ2-7 provide the parts outside the CDR3, is EAGVTQFPSHSVIEKGQTVTLRCDPISGHDNLYWYRRVMGKEIKFLLHFVKESKQDESGMPNNRFLAERTGGTYSTLKVQPAELEDSGVYFCASSRMTNFEQYFGPGTRLTVT.

CDR3 nucleotides: TGTGCCAGCAGTCTGGACAGTTCTCAGCCCCAGCATTTT. It specifies CASSLDSSQPQHF. J is TRBJ1-5 and V is TRBV6-6; maybe TRBD1 (6 bases). The ends were cut back, 5 bases at V and 6 bases at J, with 11 bases in the middle. From germline, CDR1 is MNHNY and CDR2 SVGAGI (reference sequence). The CDR3 extends over 13 amino acids.

The V call is TRBV7-4, the J call TRBJ1-5, with D possibly being TRBD1 (5 bases). Per the germline V gene, CDR1 is SGHVT and CDR2 is SQSDAQ. The CDR3 is 14 residues long. V lost 8 bases and J 2 bases, leaving 13 bases between the germline ends. The CDR3 protein is CASPGGVGNQPQHF. For the CDR3, the DNA is TGTGCCAGCCCGGGGGGGGTTGGCAATCAGCCCCAGCATTTT.

The chain couples TRBV10-3 to TRBJ2-1; tentatively, D is TRBD1 (8 bases). The CDR3 extends over 16 amino acids. V was pared by 5 bases and J by 5 bases, with 19 bases between. Germline CDR1 reads ENHRY; CDR2 reads SYGVKD. CDR3: CAISRGDRKKDNEQFF. The CDR3 DNA reads as TGTGCCATCAGTCGGGGGGACAGGAAAAAAGACAATGAGCAGTTCTTC.

V and J are TRBV5-1 and TRBJ2-1; possibly TRBD1 for D (6 bases). Germline loops: CDR1 SGHRS, CDR2 YFSETQ. The CDR3 extends over 15 amino acids. V shed 1 base and J shed 8 bases, with 16 bases lying between them. Here the CDR3 reads CASSLLGQGGDEQFF. The DNA for the CDR3 is TGCGCCAGCAGCTTGCTGGGACAAGGGGGTGATGAGCAGTTCTTC.

This chain connects TRBV6-1 to TRBJ2-2; possible D gene TRBD2, 5 bases. Trimming took off 3 bases at V and 6 bases at J, with 14 bases between the two ends. This CDR3 contains 15 residues. From germline, CDR1 is MNHNS and CDR2 SASEGT. This CDR3 reads CASSEFGSSPGELFF. CDR3 nucleotide sequence: TGTGCCAGCAGTGAGTTTGGGAGCTCTCCCGGGGAGCTGTTTTTT.

This clone showed up just a few times. This chain joins TRBV7-2 and TRBJ2-7, with a tentative D call TRBD1 (5 bases). From germline, CDR1 is SGHTA and CDR2 FQGNSA. There are 15 residues in the CDR3. Trimming cost V 7 bases and J 0 bases, with 16 bases left between them. This CDR3 reads CASTLTAFSSYEQYF. In nucleotides, the CDR3 is TGTGCCAGCACCTTGACAGCATTCTCCTCCTACGAGCAGTACTTC.

The chain's CDR3 is CASSEGGAAGNYEQYF. The CDR3 region has the DNA TGTGCCAGCAGTGAAGGGGGGGCAGCGGGAAACTACGAGCAGTACTTC. The rearrangement links TRBV25-1 to TRBJ2-7; D perhaps matches TRBD2 (7 bases). The CDR3 has 16 residues. V was cut by 2 bases and J by 3 bases, with 17 bases left in between. Germline CDR1 is MGHDK and CDR2 is SYGVNS.